This is a list of T cell receptor beta chains from one sample in a study of cytomegalovirus exposure and HLA in healthy donors. Clones were read by immunoSEQ multiplex PCR, and TCRdb kept only the in-frame ones, dropping some. The sample holds around 350,000 clones, roughly 90% seen once. Sequenced: PBMCs. These receptors came from a woman under 30 in good health and CMV-seronegative. Both conserved end residues are part of each CDR3. Each record gives: clone size, V gene, D gene, J gene, CDR3 protein, CDR3 DNA. The D gene is left open where the match is weak. Rows give clone size only sometimes, using once, few, many, or a class for an expanded clone.

once	TRBV6-6	NA	TRBJ2-7	CASSYGPEGRKQYF	TGTGCCAGCAGTTACGGTCCGGAGGGGAGGAAGCAGTACTTC
NA	TRBV5-1	NA	TRBJ1-4	CASSLGAENEKLFF	TGCGCCAGCAGCTTGGGGGCAGAGAATGAAAAACTGTTTTTT
NA	TRBV2	NA	TRBJ1-1	CASNTGGGENTEAFF	TGTGCCAGTAATACTGGCGGGGGTGAGAACACTGAAGCTTTCTTT
NA	TRBV30	TRBD1	TRBJ2-2	CAWTGQGARVGELFF	TGTGCCTGGACAGGACAGGGGGCAAGGGTCGGGGAGCTGTTTTTT
NA	TRBV5-1	NA	TRBJ2-1	CASSLFGGSSYNEQFF	TGCGCCAGCAGCTTGTTTGGGGGGAGCTCCTACAATGAGCAGTTCTTC
NA	TRBV30	NA	TRBJ2-3	CAWSVQSTQYF	TGTGCCTGGAGTGTACAGTCAACGCAGTATTTT
once	TRBV11-2	NA	TRBJ2-2	CASSLVGQGRVIF	TGTGCCAGCAGCTTAGTGGGGCAGGGGAGAGTCATTTTT
once	TRBV7-8	NA	TRBJ1-5	CASSLDPRGYQPQHF	TGTGCCAGCAGCTTAGACCCAAGGGGTTATCAGCCCCAGCATTTT
NA	TRBV4-1	NA	TRBJ2-5	CASSKGTLETQYF	TGCGCCAGCAGCAAAGGGACTTTGGAGACCCAGTACTTC
NA	TRBV11-2	NA	TRBJ1-6	CASSRGQSLNSPLHF	TGTGCCAGCAGCAGAGGGCAGAGTCTTAATTCACCCCTCCACTTT
NA	TRBV7-8	TRBD2	TRBJ2-7	CASSYSGPTDYEQYF	TGTGCCAGCAGCTATAGCGGGCCGACCGACTACGAGCAGTACTTC
NA	TRBV28	NA	TRBJ1-2	CAIGYGYTF	TGTGCCATCGGGTATGGCTACACCTTC
NA	TRBV7-9	TRBD1	TRBJ2-1	CALRWDSSYNEQFF	TGTGCCCTTAGGTGGGACAGCTCCTACAATGAGCAGTTCTTC
NA	TRBV19	TRBD1	TRBJ1-1	CASRRQGRAEAFF	TGTGCCAGTAGGAGACAGGGACGGGCTGAAGCTTTCTTT
once	TRBV30	TRBD1	TRBJ1-2	CAYSGGAYGYTF	TGTGCCTACTCAGGGGGTGCCTATGGCTACACCTTC
NA	TRBV30	NA	TRBJ1-2	CAWNSQGRGGYTF	TGTGCCTGGAATTCTCAGGGGCGTGGTGGCTACACCTTC
NA	TRBV10-3	NA	TRBJ2-3	CAISRLIISSSTDTQYF	TGTGCCATCAGCCGACTAATTATCTCGTCTAGCACAGATACGCAGTATTTT
NA	TRBV5-4	TRBD2	TRBJ2-1	CASSLPAGLAAYNEQFF	TGTGCCAGCAGCCTTCCGGCGGGACTAGCAGCCTACAATGAGCAGTTCTTC
NA	TRBV7-6	NA	TRBJ2-7	CASSLNPGREQYF	TGTGCCAGCAGCTTAAACCCAGGTCGCGAGCAGTACTTC
NA	TRBV28	NA	TRBJ2-2	CASSLFLRRTGELFF	TGTGCCAGCAGTTTATTTCTTCGGAGGACCGGGGAGCTGTTTTTT
NA	TRBV28	NA	TRBJ1-2	CASSLVNRVHGYTF	TGTGCCAGCAGTTTGGTCAACAGGGTCCATGGCTACACCTTC
once	TRBV7-6	TRBD2	TRBJ2-3	CASSSTLASRGPDTQYF	TGTGCCAGCAGCTCGACACTAGCGTCGAGGGGCCCAGATACGCAGTATTTT
NA	TRBV19	NA	TRBJ1-5	CASSIPWWRRSNQPQHF	TGTGCCAGTAGTATACCGTGGTGGAGGAGGAGCAATCAGCCCCAGCATTTT
NA	TRBV10-2	NA	TRBJ2-7	CASSSGMAYEQYF	TGCGCCAGCAGCTCGGGTATGGCGTACGAGCAGTACTTC
NA	TRBV28	NA	TRBJ1-4	CASSSRGGAGTNEKLFF	TGTGCCAGCAGTTCCCGGGGGGGGGCCGGAACTAATGAAAAACTGTTTTTT
NA	TRBV25-1	NA	TRBJ2-2	CASSNRDNYANTGELFF	TGTGCCAGCAGTAACCGGGACAATTACGCGAACACCGGGGAGCTGTTTTTT
NA	TRBV4-1	NA	TRBJ2-7	CASSQEGGAVTYEQYF	TGCGCCAGCAGCCAAGAAGGGGGGGCCGTAACCTACGAGCAGTACTTC
NA	TRBV7-9	NA	TRBJ1-4	CASSLNQAGGLFF	TGTGCCAGCAGCTTAAATCAGGCCGGGGGGCTGTTTTTT
once	TRBV6-5	TRBD2	TRBJ2-7	CASSQGLAGPYEQYF	TGTGCCAGCAGCCAGGGACTAGCGGGCCCCTACGAGCAGTACTTC